This T cell receptor beta chain was identified in a study of blood T cell repertoires in COVID-19 (dated by TCRdb to about 2020). With respect to the entire study: Collaborator samples came from the United States, Italy and Spain and covered acute and convalescent phases of COVID-19. The prospective study material was composed of cDNA or gDNA derived from T cells, B-cell-depleted T cells, or PBMCs. The dataset comprised deeply sampled blood TCRbeta repertoires from subjects exposed to, actively infected with, or recovered from COVID-19. The repertoires were released in a freely available public database meant as a resource for research on the immune response to SARS-CoV-2. Samples were obtained from the ongoing ImmuneRACE study (first 160 participants) and from 1,000 to 1,500 subjects provided by 6 global collaborators. Nearly every sample came with metadata listing a de-identified subject ID, COVID-19 status, age in years and sex. Where HLA class I and class II types were available, the types were taken from metadata supplied by the sample provider, not from assay-based typing.

Broader findings and caveats from the paper: The quantity of clinical and demographic metadata differed by source and by participant and was supplied without curation.

The junction shows trimming of 4 bases on V and 0 bases on J, plus 13 bases between the germline ends. Looking up the germline V gene yields CDR1 MDHEN and CDR2 SYDVKM. From the cysteine up to the phenylalanine, the CDR3 has a length of 15 residues. Only the CDR3 DNA stays, 45 bases, in frame from base 1. In Seattle, one collaborating source enrolled patients while the infection was active and tracked those patients longitudinally over the course of disease. Collaborating institutions collected whole blood in K2EDTA tubes following their own protocols. For TCRbeta analysis, collaborators shipped samples as frozen whole blood, isolated PBMCs, or DNA extracted from either of those sample types. The immunoSEQ Assay, a bias-controlled multiplex PCR, was used to amplify TCRbeta CDR3 regions from genomic DNA. The paper's processing steps were these. The number of nucleated cells in each sample was estimated by amplification of reference gene primers within the assay. To quantify the absolute abundance of each unique TCRbeta CDR3 rearrangement, sequence reads were collapsed and filtered. Productive Simpson clonality was computed per sample as the square root of Simpson's diversity index over productive rearrangements. The immuneACCESS repertoire file appears here via TCRdb, limited to in-frame rearrangements. These files lack a portion of the clones; in checked studies, under half of the deficit traces to unresolved V genes, and the cause of the others is not known. V and J calls and clone size are copied from that table; D and trimming were computed from the DNA. The table for this sample lists 250,000 to 300,000 clones; roughly 90% of them were counted only once. The ten largest make up less than 15% of the sample.

This clone has more than one count but fewer than ten. There is no known antigen for this receptor. Qualities for individual bases were not recorded, and no much larger clone is one base off. Sequencing was done on a sample of peripheral blood. Recombination linked TRBV28 to TRBJ2-7; tentative D gene TRBD1, with 6 bases matching. This clonotype originated in a woman between 25 and 40 years old with COVID-19, enrolled during active disease. The CDR3 reads CASSSHLTGSYEQYF. The base sequence is TGTGCCAGCAGTTCCCACCTGACAGGCTCCTACGAGCAGTACTTC.